This entry lists 15 T cell receptor beta chains sequenced from one sample in a study of vaccination and CD4 T cells after COVID-19. These TCRs are of unknown antigen specificity. Once obtained from cultured CD4+ T cells, the DNA was sequenced using the Oncomine TCR Beta short-read assay. TCRdb itself ran the PCR reads through MiXCR, one entry per CDR3 protein. The sample has over 14,000 distinct CDR3 sequences; 53% are singletons. Treatment indicated: roughly 10-day PBMC culture with coronavirus spike peptide pools or control peptides (ViraFEST assay). Sequenced input: CD4+ T cells from blood, cultured in vitro. Receptor source: a human donor who had recovered from COVID-19.

This clonotype was recorded a few times. The chain combines TRBV6-1 with TRBJ1-2; the D is unclear. CDR1 and CDR2 from the germline V gene are MNHNS and SASEGT. This CDR3 region has 15 residues. Trimming took 5 bases from V and 0 from J, leaving 13 bases between them. The CDR3, as DNA: TGTGCCAGCAGTCTTGAGCGGGTGGCTAACTATGGCTACACCTTC. It translates to CASSLERVANYGYTF.

The rearrangement joins TRBV30 to TRBJ2-5; perhaps TRBD1 as D (6 bases). From germline, CDR1 is GTSNPN and CDR2 SVGIG (reference sequence). V lost 4 bases and J lost 2, with 14 bases in between. The CDR3 has 14 amino acids. CDR3 protein: CAWTVDSTQETQYF. The CDR3, as DNA: TGTGCCTGGACCGTGGACAGCACACAAGAGACCCAGTACTTC.

A few counts support this clonotype. The chain has TRBV10-3 and TRBJ2-2; no definite D call. CDR1 is ENHRY, CDR2 SYGVKD, per germline. This CDR3 is 11 amino acids long. With 3 bases removed from V and 4 bases from J, the gap between germline ends came to 0 bases. The CDR3 here is CAISDTGELFF. CDR3 DNA sequence: TGTGCCATCAGTGACACCGGGGAGCTGTTTTTT.

The chain joins TRBV7-2 to TRBJ1-2; possibly TRBD1 for D (6 bases). From germline, CDR1 is SGHTA and CDR2 FQGNSA. Trimming removed 5 bases at V and 8 bases at J, with 15 bases between. The CDR3 consists of 13 residues. The CDR3 loop reads CASSPGTRRGYTF. CDR3 sequence (DNA): TGTGCCAGCAGCCCGGGGACACGGAGGGGCTACACCTTC.

This chain connects TRBV20-1 to TRBJ2-2; D gene ambiguous. The germline V gene encodes CDR1 DFQATT and CDR2 SNEGSKA (reference sequence). Trimming shortened V by 5 bases and J by 3 bases, and 13 bases separated the two germline ends. The CDR3 extends over 14 amino acids. CDR3 protein: CSAWRAGDTGELFF. The CDR3 nucleotides read TGCAGTGCTTGGCGTGCAGGCGACACCGGGGAGCTGTTTTTT.

The sample holds a few counts of this clonotype. The chain carries TRBV20-1 and TRBJ1-2; 7 positions match TRBD1. Germline V gene sequence: CDR1 DFQATT, CDR2 SNEGSKA (reference sequence). The CDR3 is 15 amino acids. Trimming removed 3 bases from V and 2 bases from J; junction bases left unmatched: 9. CDR3: CSASKGADQNYGYTF. CDR3 nucleotide sequence: TGCAGTGCTAGTAAGGGGGCGGACCAAAACTATGGCTACACCTTC.

V and J are TRBV5-1 and TRBJ2-7, with D hard to call. V lost 4 bases to trimming and J lost 0 bases, with 8 bases between them. From germline, CDR1 is SGHRS and CDR2 YFSETQ. The CDR3 runs 13 residues. The CDR3 here is CASSPSSSYEQYF. CDR3 sequence (DNA): TGCGCCAGCAGCCCATCCAGCTCCTACGAGCAGTACTTC.

The genes are TRBV5-4 and TRBJ2-3; 11 bases line up with TRBD2. The J segment lost 2 bases and the V segment lost 9 bases, leaving 14 bases of the junction unmatched. Looked up from germline, CDR1 is SGHNT and CDR2 is YYREEE (reference sequence). The CDR3 is 17 residues long. CDR3 region: CAISPGASGRLTDTQYF. DNA for the CDR3: TGTGCCATCTCCCCCGGGGCTAGCGGGAGGCTCACAGATACGCAGTATTTT.

This clonotype appeared a single time. This rearrangement joins TRBV11-2 to TRBJ1-2; no firm D call. Germline lookup yields CDR1 SGHAT and CDR2 FQNNGV. Trimming pared 5 bases from V and 4 bases from J, leaving 14 bases between. The CDR3 extends over 14 amino acids. CDR3 sequence (DNA): TGTGCCAGCAGCCGCCAGCCTCTCAGCTATGGCTACACCTTC. The encoded protein is CASSRQPLSYGYTF. The variable domain in full, with the rest retrieved from reference TRBV11-2 and TRBJ1-2, is EAGVAQSPRYKIIEKRQSVAFWCNPISGHATLYWYQQILGQGPKLLIQFQNNGVVDDSQLPKDRFSAERLKGVDSTLKIQPAKLEDSAVYLCASSRQPLSYGYTFGSGTRLTVV.

In DNA form, the CDR3 reads TGTGCCAGCAGTTCCCTACCGGCTAATTCACCCCTCCACTTT. As protein: CASSSLPANSPLHF. The V gene is TRBV27, the J gene TRBJ1-6; D gene uncertain. The germline V and J ends were trimmed by 4 bases and 6 bases, with 10 bases remaining between them. Germline V gives CDR1 MNHEY, CDR2 SMNVEV (reference sequence). The CDR3 is 14 residues long.

The chain carries TRBV5-4 and TRBJ2-7; D gene uncertain. V was shortened by 3 bases and J by 1 base, with 5 bases between the two germline ends. Germline V lookup: CDR1 SGHNT, CDR2 YYREEE (reference sequence). The CDR3 has 12 amino acids. CDR3 amino acids: CASSSASYEQYF. In nucleotides, the CDR3 is TGTGCCAGCAGCTCGGCATCCTACGAGCAGTACTTC.

J is TRBJ2-3 and V is TRBV6-1; D may be TRBD2 (5 bases). Deletions cut 6 bases from V and 4 bases from J, with 14 bases between. The CDR3 extends over 14 amino acids. The V gene's germline CDR1 is MNHNS and CDR2 SASEGT. The DNA for the CDR3 is TGTGCCAGCAGAGACCTAGTGGAGGCAGATACGCAGTATTTT. Translated: CASRDLVEADTQYF.

The chain employs TRBV20-1 and TRBJ2-5; 8 bases line up with TRBD2. V lost 6 bases and J lost 5; bases outside the gene matches: 14. The CDR3 has 15 amino acids. Germline lookup yields CDR1 DFQATT and CDR2 SNEGSKA (reference sequence). The CDR3 sequence: CSAQRGSGIPETQYF. The CDR3 coding sequence is TGCAGTGCACAACGTGGTAGCGGGATCCCCGAGACCCAGTACTTC.

The gene calls are TRBV20-1 and TRBJ1-1; no firm D call. Per the germline V gene, CDR1 is DFQATT and CDR2 is SNEGSKA (reference sequence). CDR3 length: 13 residues. Trimming stripped 2 bases from V and 1 base from J, with 8 bases between. CDR3 nucleotide sequence: TGCAGTGCTAGATCTGCGGAGAACACTGAAGCTTTCTTT. Amino acids: CSARSAENTEAFF.

The table lists this clonotype with a few counts. CDR3 sequence: CASRMTYEQYF. DNA of the CDR3: TGTGCCAGCAGGATGACCTACGAGCAGTACTTC. This chain links TRBV2 with TRBJ2-7; D not certain. Germline lookup yields CDR1 SNHLY and CDR2 FYNNEI. This CDR3 contains 11 residues. V was cut by 6 bases and J by 2 bases, with 5 bases left in between.